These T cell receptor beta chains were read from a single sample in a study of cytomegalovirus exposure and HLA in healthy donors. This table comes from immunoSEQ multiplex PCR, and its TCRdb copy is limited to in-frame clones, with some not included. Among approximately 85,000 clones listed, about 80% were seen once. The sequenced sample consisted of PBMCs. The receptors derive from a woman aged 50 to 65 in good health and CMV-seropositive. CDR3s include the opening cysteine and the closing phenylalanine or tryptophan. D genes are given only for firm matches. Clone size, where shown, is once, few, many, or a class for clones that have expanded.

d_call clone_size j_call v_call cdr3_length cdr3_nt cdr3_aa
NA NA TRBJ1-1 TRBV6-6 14 TGTGCCAGCAGTCATGCCGGGAGGAACACTGAAGCTTTCTTT CASSHAGRNTEAFF
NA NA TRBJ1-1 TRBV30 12 TGTGCCTGGGACAGATTTAACACTGAAGCTTTCTTT CAWDRFNTEAFF
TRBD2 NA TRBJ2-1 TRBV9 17 TGTGCCAGCAGCGTTACGACTAGCGTATACTCCTACAATGAGCAGTTCTTC CASSVTTSVYSYNEQFF
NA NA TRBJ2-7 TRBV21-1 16 TGTGCCAGCAGCTCTGGGACAGGGGGCGAATCGGGCGAGCAGTACTTC CASSSGTGGESGEQYF
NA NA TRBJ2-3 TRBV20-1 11 TGTGCCGGGAGAAGTCAAGATACGCAGTATTTT CAGRSQDTQYF
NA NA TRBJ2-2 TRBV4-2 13 TGTGCCAGCAGCCAAGTCTCGGCCGGGGAGCTGTTTTTT CASSQVSAGELFF
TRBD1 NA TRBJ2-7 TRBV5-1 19 TGCGCCAGCAGCTTGCACCCGGGCCGCGGGACAGGGAGGATCTACGAGCAGTACTTC CASSLHPGRGTGRIYEQYF
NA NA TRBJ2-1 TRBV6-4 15 TGTGCCAGCAGTGACTCGGGGCAGCCCTACAATGAGCAGTTCTTC CASSDSGQPYNEQFF
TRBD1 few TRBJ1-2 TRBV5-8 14 TGTGCCATGGGCCTAGACAGGGGGAGGTATGGCTACACCTTC CAMGLDRGRYGYTF
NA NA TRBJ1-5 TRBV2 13 TGTGCCAGCAGTGTAGGAAGGAGTCAGCCCCAGCATTTT CASSVGRSQPQHF